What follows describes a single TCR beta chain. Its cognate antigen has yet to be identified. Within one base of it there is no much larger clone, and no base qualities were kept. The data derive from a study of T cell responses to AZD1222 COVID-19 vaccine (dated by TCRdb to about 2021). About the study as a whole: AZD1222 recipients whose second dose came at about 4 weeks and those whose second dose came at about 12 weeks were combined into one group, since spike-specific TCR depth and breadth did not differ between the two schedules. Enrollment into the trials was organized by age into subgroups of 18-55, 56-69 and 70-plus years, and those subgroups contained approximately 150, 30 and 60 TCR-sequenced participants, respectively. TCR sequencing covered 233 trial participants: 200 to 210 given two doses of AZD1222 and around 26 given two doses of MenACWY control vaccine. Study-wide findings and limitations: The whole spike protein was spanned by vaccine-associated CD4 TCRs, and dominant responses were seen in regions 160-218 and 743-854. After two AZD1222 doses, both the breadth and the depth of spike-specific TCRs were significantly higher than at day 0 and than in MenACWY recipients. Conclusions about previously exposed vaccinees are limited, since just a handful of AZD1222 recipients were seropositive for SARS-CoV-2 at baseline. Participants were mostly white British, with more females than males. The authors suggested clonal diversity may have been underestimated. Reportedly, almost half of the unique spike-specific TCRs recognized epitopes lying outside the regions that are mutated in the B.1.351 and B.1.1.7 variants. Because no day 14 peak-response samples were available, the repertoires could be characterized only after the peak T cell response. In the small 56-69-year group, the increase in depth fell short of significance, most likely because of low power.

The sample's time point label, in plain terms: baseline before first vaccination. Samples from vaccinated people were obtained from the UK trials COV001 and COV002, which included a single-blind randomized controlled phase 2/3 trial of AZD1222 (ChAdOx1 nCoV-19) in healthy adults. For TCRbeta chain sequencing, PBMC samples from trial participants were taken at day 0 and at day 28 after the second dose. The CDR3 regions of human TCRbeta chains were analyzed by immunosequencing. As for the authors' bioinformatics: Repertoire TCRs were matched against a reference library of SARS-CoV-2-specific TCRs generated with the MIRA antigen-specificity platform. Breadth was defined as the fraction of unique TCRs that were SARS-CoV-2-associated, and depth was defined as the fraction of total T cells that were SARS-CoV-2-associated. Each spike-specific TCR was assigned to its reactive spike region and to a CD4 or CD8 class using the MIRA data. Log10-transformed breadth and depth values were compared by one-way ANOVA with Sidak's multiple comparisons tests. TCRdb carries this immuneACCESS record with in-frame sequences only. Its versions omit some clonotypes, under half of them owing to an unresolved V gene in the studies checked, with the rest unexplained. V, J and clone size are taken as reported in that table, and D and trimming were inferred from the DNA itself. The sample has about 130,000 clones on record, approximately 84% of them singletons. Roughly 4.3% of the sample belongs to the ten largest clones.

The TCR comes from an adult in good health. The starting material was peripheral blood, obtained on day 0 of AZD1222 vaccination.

The DNA sequence reads TGTGCCAGCTCACCGGCGAACACTGAAGCTTTCTTT. The translation is CASSPANTEAFF. Here the chain combines TRBV18 and TRBJ1-1; no D gene can be assigned with confidence. From a lookup of the germline V gene, CDR1 and CDR2 are KGHSH and LQKENI. From cysteine to phenylalanine, the CDR3 is 12 amino acids long. The DNA shown is the 36-base CDR3, in frame from base 1. The V and J ends are trimmed by 3 bases and 1 base, leaving 3 bases between them.